What follows is one TCR beta chain and its context. Its antigen is currently unknown. The whole isolated RNA underwent reverse transcription, so sequencing captured expressed TCRB transcripts. Data came from immunoSEQ multiplex PCR; TCRdb stores just in-frame clones and leaves some out. Here the sample spans around 250,000 clones, roughly 22% being singletons. This entry belongs to a study of beta chain features in type 1 diabetes. Findings and limits, study-wide: TCRB CDR3s from Type 1 diabetes patients were moderately but significantly shorter in all four CD4+ subsets. The naive, central memory and Treg TCRB repertoires looked more alike in patients than they did in healthy donors.

The CDR3 covers 16 residues. The germline V gene encodes CDR1 SGHRS and CDR2 YFSETQ. V lost 4 bases and J lost 3; bases outside the gene matches: 9. Without exception, sorted populations had purity beyond 98%. The chain couples TRBV5-1 to TRBJ2-1, with 8 bases aligning to TRBD1. The sample taken for sequencing was naive CD4+ T cells from blood. The TCR sequence derives from a middle-aged woman with type 1 diabetes. The CDR3 DNA follows: TGCGCCAGCAGCCCGACAGGGGATCAAGGCTACAATGAGCAGTTCTTC. As protein: CASSPTGDQGYNEQFF. Based on the CDR3 plus reference TRBV5-1 and TRBJ2-1, the full variable domain is KAGVTQTPRYLIKTRGQQVTLSCSPISGHRSVSWYQQTPGQGLQFLFEYFSETQRNKGNFPGRFSGRQFSNSRSEMNVSTLELGDSALYLCASSPTGDQGYNEQFFGPGTRLTVL.